In this sample, the clone carrying this T cell receptor (beta chain) turned up many times. Using its own MiXCR run on the 5' RACE reads, TCRdb lists one record per CDR3 protein. The sample holds fewer than 25,000 distinct CDR3 sequences, over 10% seen once. Germline loops: CDR1 SGHTA, CDR2 FQGNSA. This CDR3 comprises 18 residues. V dropped 2 bases and J dropped 1 base, with 18 bases sitting between them. The sample originates from a study of CD8 T cells in ankylosing spondylitis. The sequence came from a male donor with ankylosing spondylitis or in good health (not recorded which). Material for sequencing was blood. V gene TRBV7-2 combines with J gene TRBJ2-4; possibly TRBD1 or TRBD2 for D (6 bases each). The CDR3 loop reads CASSLKGVYGGAKNIQYF. The CDR3 bases are TGTGCCAGCAGCTTAAAGGGGGTTTACGGGGGTGCCAAAAACATTCAGTACTTC.